The 5 T cell receptor beta chains given below trace back to one sample, sequenced in a study of cytomegalovirus exposure and HLA in healthy donors. The PCR made use of 60 Vbeta and 13 Jbeta primers. TCRdb keeps only in-frame clones here, not all; method: immunoSEQ multiplex PCR. This sample lists approximately 50,000 clones; its ten largest clones have about 6%. Sequenced material: PBMCs. The receptors originated from a male donor in good health and CMV-seropositive.

The chain recombines TRBV28 with TRBJ1-2, with TRBD1 matching over 8 bases. The V gene end was trimmed by 2 bases and the J gene end by 6 bases; junction bases not matched to a gene: 14. The CDR3 covers 17 residues. Germline V lookup: CDR1 MDHEN, CDR2 SYDVKM. CDR3 amino acids: CASSLSGIQGGLDGYTF. The CDR3 DNA is TGTGCCAGCAGTTTAAGCGGTATACAGGGGGGCTTGGATGGCTACACCTTC.

The chain links TRBV18 to TRBJ2-1; D is uncertain. The CDR3 loop spans 14 amino acids. Germline V gives CDR1 KGHSH, CDR2 LQKENI. Trimming took 0 bases from V and 7 from J, leaving 10 bases between them. The CDR3 here is CASSPPSKTNEQFF. The DNA for the CDR3 is TGTGCCAGCTCACCACCATCAAAAACAAATGAGCAGTTCTTC.

The chain couples TRBV30 to TRBJ2-7; a weak D match, TRBD2 (5 bases). Trimming cost V 5 bases and J 4 bases, with 15 bases left between them. This CDR3 is 13 amino acids long. Germline assignment: CDR1 GTSNPN and CDR2 SVGIG (reference sequence). CDR3 loop: CAWDPSGSYEQYF. The CDR3, as DNA: TGTGCCTGGGACCCCTCGGGATCTTACGAGCAGTACTTC.

The chain joins TRBV28 to TRBJ1-2, with no clear D. The length of the CDR3 is 14 residues. CDR1 MDHEN and CDR2 SYDVKM come from the germline V gene. V lost 3 bases and J lost 3, with 11 bases in between. The chain's CDR3 is CASSLRAGYYGYTF. DNA of the CDR3: TGTGCCAGCAGTTTGAGGGCAGGTTACTATGGCTACACCTTC.

The chain recombines TRBV7-9 with TRBJ2-2, with 8 positions matching TRBD2. Germline V CDR1 and CDR2: SEHNR, FQNEAQ (reference sequence). This CDR3 comprises 15 residues. V trimming: 5 bases; J trimming: 2 bases; junction bases outside the gene matches: 4. CDR3 sequence reads: CASSRGGPNTGELFF. The CDR3 nucleotides are TGTGCCAGCAGCCGCGGGGGGCCAAACACCGGGGAGCTGTTTTTT.